Listed below are T cell receptor beta chains from one sample, sequenced in a study of T cell responses to AZD1222 COVID-19 vaccine. Using immunoSEQ multiplex PCR, the repertoire was profiled, and TCRdb retains in-frame clones only, with some absent. The table records approximately 180,000 clones, around 89% of them present only once. Sequenced here: peripheral blood, sampled on day 0 of AZD1222 vaccination. These receptors were collected from an adult in good health. Each CDR3 is given with its conserved first and last residue. The D gene is left open where the match is weak. Clone size is given for some rows only: seen once, a few or many times, or a class if the clone is expanded.

J: TRBJ2-6; size: NA; V: TRBV4-1; D: NA; CDR3: CASSQWDSGANVLTF; DNA: TGCGCCAGCAGCCAGTGGGATTCTGGGGCCAACGTCCTGACTTTC
J: TRBJ1-1; size: large; V: TRBV13; D: NA; CDR3: CASSPPPVMNTEAFF; DNA: TGTGCCAGCAGCCCGCCGCCAGTGATGAACACTGAAGCTTTCTTT
J: TRBJ2-7; size: once; V: TRBV5-6; D: TRBD2; CDR3: CASSLGGVSNLAVWYF; DNA: TGTGCCAGCAGCTTGGGTGGGGTGTCAAACCTAGCGGTCTGGTACTTC
J: TRBJ2-2; size: NA; V: TRBV14; D: NA; CDR3: CASSQFWGTPAGELFF; DNA: TGTGCCAGCAGCCAATTTTGGGGGACCCCGGCCGGGGAGCTGTTTTTT
J: TRBJ2-3; size: NA; V: TRBV19; D: NA; CDR3: CASSSSTVSDTQYF; DNA: TGTGCCAGTAGTAGTAGCACTGTTTCAGATACGCAGTATTTT
J: TRBJ2-7; size: NA; V: TRBV19; D: NA; CDR3: CASSIPGKGDYEQYF; DNA: TGTGCCAGTAGTATACCCGGCAAAGGGGACTACGAGCAGTACTTC
J: TRBJ1-5; size: NA; V: TRBV7-2; D: NA; CDR3: CASSLAPRNSNQPQHF; DNA: TGTGCCAGCAGCTTAGCCCCCAGGAATAGCAATCAGCCCCAGCATTTT
J: TRBJ2-5; size: once; V: TRBV6-2/TRBV6-3; D: NA; CDR3: CASSYLGPSQETQYF; DNA: TGTGCCAGCAGTTACCTCGGTCCTTCTCAAGAGACCCAGTACTTC
J: TRBJ2-1; size: NA; V: TRBV29-1; D: TRBD1; CDR3: CSVTTGVIVGQFF; DNA: TGCAGCGTTACGACAGGGGTTATTGTTGGGCAGTTCTTC
J: TRBJ1-5; size: NA; V: TRBV3-1/TRBV3-2; D: NA; CDR3: CASSQDLLSNQPQHF; DNA: TGTGCCAGCAGCCAAGATCTGCTTAGCAATCAGCCCCAGCATTTT
J: TRBJ1-2; size: NA; V: TRBV11-2; D: NA; CDR3: CASSPGLGYTF; DNA: TGTGCCAGCAGTCCCGGACTCGGCTACACCTTC
J: TRBJ2-5; size: NA; V: TRBV2; D: TRBD1; CDR3: CASSLDRVPQETQYF; DNA: TGTGCCAGCAGTCTCGACAGGGTTCCCCAAGAGACCCAGTACTTC
J: TRBJ2-7; size: NA; V: TRBV6-5; D: NA; CDR3: CASSLHRDDYEQYF; DNA: TGTGCCAGCAGTTTACACAGGGACGATTACGAGCAGTACTTC
J: TRBJ1-4; size: NA; V: TRBV19; D: NA; CDR3: CASSPRDTTNEKLFF; DNA: TGTGCCAGTAGTCCTAGGGACACAACTAATGAAAAACTGTTTTTT
J: TRBJ2-1; size: NA; V: TRBV3-1/TRBV3-2; D: NA; CDR3: CASSQGGGIYNEQFF; DNA: TGTGCCAGCAGCCAGGGAGGGGGGATATACAATGAGCAGTTCTTC
J: TRBJ2-6; size: NA; V: TRBV18; D: NA; CDR3: CASSLRSRQISGANVLTF; DNA: TGTGCCAGCTCACTAAGAAGTCGACAAATCTCTGGGGCCAACGTCCTGACTTTC
J: TRBJ1-1; size: NA; V: TRBV11-2; D: TRBD1; CDR3: CASSRTGRLGTEAFF; DNA: TGTGCCAGCAGTCGGACAGGGCGTTTAGGGACTGAAGCTTTCTTT
J: TRBJ1-1; size: once; V: TRBV5-1; D: TRBD1; CDR3: CASSLVSTGSTEAFF; DNA: TGCGCCAGCAGCTTGGTTTCGACAGGGAGTACTGAAGCTTTCTTT
J: TRBJ1-4; size: NA; V: TRBV28; D: NA; CDR3: CASSPEEGREKLFF; DNA: TGTGCCAGCAGTCCCGAGGAGGGGCGCGAAAAACTGTTTTTT
J: TRBJ2-7; size: NA; V: TRBV5-4; D: NA; CDR3: CASSSGTNPYEQYF; DNA: TGTGCCAGCAGCTCCGGGACCAACCCCTACGAGCAGTACTTC
J: TRBJ1-4; size: NA; V: TRBV5-1; D: NA; CDR3: CASSSQGGPTNEKLFF; DNA: TGCGCCAGCAGCTCACAAGGGGGACCAACTAATGAAAAACTGTTTTTT
J: TRBJ2-6; size: NA; V: TRBV28; D: TRBD1; CDR3: CASTPSGQDYVLTF; DNA: TGTGCCAGCACCCCGTCCGGACAGGACTACGTCCTGACTTTC
J: TRBJ2-7; size: NA; V: TRBV28; D: NA; CDR3: CASSLPRARAGTPPMTYEQYF; DNA: TGTGCCAGCAGTTTACCACGCGCCAGGGCAGGGACTCCGCCGATGACCTACGAGCAGTACTTC
J: TRBJ1-3; size: NA; V: TRBV6-5; D: TRBD1; CDR3: CASSLQGAGNTIYF; DNA: TGTGCCAGCAGCCTACAGGGGGCTGGAAACACCATATATTTT
J: TRBJ2-7; size: NA; V: TRBV15; D: TRBD1; CDR3: CATSREFDRVYEQYF; DNA: TGTGCCACCAGCAGGGAGTTCGACAGGGTATACGAGCAGTACTTC
J: TRBJ2-5; size: NA; V: TRBV28; D: NA; CDR3: CASSSAQDIETQYF; DNA: TGTGCCAGCAGTTCGGCGCAGGACATTGAGACCCAGTACTTC
J: TRBJ2-7; size: NA; V: TRBV19; D: TRBD2; CDR3: CASSPRQGGYEQYF; DNA: TGTGCCAGTAGTCCGCGGCAGGGAGGGTACGAGCAGTACTTC
J: TRBJ2-2; size: NA; V: TRBV28; D: TRBD2; CDR3: CASSGLAGAGGELFF; DNA: TGTGCCAGCAGTGGACTAGCGGGGGCGGGCGGGGAGCTGTTTTTT
J: TRBJ1-5; size: few; V: TRBV27; D: NA; CDR3: CASRGLEPGRRNQPQHF; DNA: TGTGCCAGCAGGGGGCTCGAACCGGGACGCCGCAATCAGCCCCAGCATTTT
J: TRBJ1-5; size: NA; V: TRBV6-2/TRBV6-3; D: NA; CDR3: CASSSPGLPQHF; DNA: TGTGCCAGCAGTTCTCCGGGATTGCCCCAGCATTTT
J: TRBJ2-7; size: NA; V: TRBV7-9; D: NA; CDR3: CASSPQGLSYEQYF; DNA: TGTGCCAGCAGCCCCCAGGGACTCTCCTACGAGCAGTACTTC
J: TRBJ1-2; size: NA; V: TRBV7-9; D: NA; CDR3: CASSSWALGDGYTF; DNA: TGTGCCAGCAGCTCCTGGGCTTTAGGGGATGGCTACACCTTC
J: TRBJ2-5; size: NA; V: TRBV5-1; D: NA; CDR3: CASSLAGNQETQYF; DNA: TGCGCCAGCAGCTTGGCAGGGAACCAAGAGACCCAGTACTTC
J: TRBJ2-6; size: NA; V: TRBV29-1; D: NA; CDR3: CSVEDGGSGANVLTF; DNA: TGCAGCGTTGAGGACGGAGGCTCTGGGGCCAACGTCCTGACTTTC
J: TRBJ2-2; size: NA; V: TRBV11-3; D: NA; CDR3: CASSPGTGELFF; DNA: TGTGCCAGCAGCCCCGGCACCGGGGAGCTGTTTTTT
J: TRBJ2-1; size: NA; V: TRBV11-2; D: TRBD2; CDR3: CASSLVAGTSYNEQFF; DNA: TGTGCCAGCAGCTTAGTAGCGGGAACCTCCTACAATGAGCAGTTCTTC
J: TRBJ2-4; size: NA; V: TRBV2; D: TRBD1; CDR3: CASSFGQGLAKNIQYF; DNA: TGTGCCAGCAGTTTCGGACAGGGTCTAGCCAAAAACATTCAGTACTTC
J: TRBJ1-6; size: NA; V: TRBV5-1; D: TRBD1; CDR3: CASSPGQGRGSLHF; DNA: TGCGCCAGCAGCCCGGGACAGGGGCGTGGGAGCCTCCACTTT
J: TRBJ2-5; size: NA; V: TRBV7-9; D: TRBD2; CDR3: CASSFSSGQETQYF; DNA: TGTGCCAGCAGCTTCTCTAGCGGACAAGAGACCCAGTACTTC
J: TRBJ1-4; size: NA; V: TRBV2; D: NA; CDR3: CASSEYLGGLGEKLFF; DNA: TGTGCCAGCAGTGAATATCTAGGAGGGCTGGGGGAAAAACTGTTTTTT
J: TRBJ1-4; size: NA; V: TRBV10-3; D: TRBD1; CDR3: CAATGETNEKLFF; DNA: TGTGCCGCCACAGGGGAGACTAATGAAAAACTGTTTTTT
J: TRBJ1-2; size: NA; V: TRBV5-1; D: NA; CDR3: CASSLESGGAYGYTF; DNA: TGCGCCAGCAGCTTGGAGAGCGGGGGGGCCTATGGCTACACCTTC
J: TRBJ1-1; size: NA; V: TRBV6-4; D: NA; CDR3: CASSDRGSTEAFF; DNA: TGTGCCAGCAGTGACAGGGGATCCACTGAAGCTTTCTTT
J: TRBJ2-1; size: NA; V: TRBV29-1; D: NA; CDR3: CSVGRDPYNEQFF; DNA: TGCAGCGTTGGGCGGGATCCCTACAATGAGCAGTTCTTC
J: TRBJ2-4; size: NA; V: TRBV4-2; D: NA; CDR3: CASSQVTGFSSIQYF; DNA: TGTGCCAGCAGCCAAGTTACTGGGTTTAGTAGCATTCAGTACTTC
J: TRBJ2-7; size: NA; V: TRBV6-6; D: NA; CDR3: CASTNGGPPYEQYF; DNA: TGTGCCAGCACTAACGGGGGCCCCCCCTACGAGCAGTACTTC
J: TRBJ1-1; size: once; V: TRBV7-3; D: NA; CDR3: CASSANPPGGNTEAFF; DNA: TGTGCCAGCAGCGCAAACCCCCCGGGGGGTAACACTGAAGCTTTCTTT
J: TRBJ2-1; size: NA; V: TRBV4-2; D: NA; CDR3: CASSQETGASHNEQFF; DNA: TGTGCCAGCAGCCAAGAGACGGGGGCCAGCCACAATGAGCAGTTCTTC
J: TRBJ2-7; size: NA; V: TRBV5-1; D: TRBD1; CDR3: CASSPGTGSYEQYF; DNA: TGCGCCAGCAGCCCCGGGACAGGGTCCTACGAGCAGTACTTC
J: TRBJ1-4; size: NA; V: TRBV19; D: NA; CDR3: CASSIRFNEKLFF; DNA: TGTGCCAGTAGTATACGGTTTAATGAAAAACTGTTTTTT
J: TRBJ2-7; size: NA; V: TRBV27; D: TRBD2; CDR3: CASRGTSRYEQYF; DNA: TGTGCCAGCAGGGGGACTAGTCGGTACGAGCAGTACTTC